This TCR beta chain was captured in a study of shared clonotypes between healthy human individuals. Study-wide background: The study drew on a couple of women and a few men aged 18 to 49 as donors. CD4 naive and memory got three plates each, CD8 naive two, CD8 memory one.

Each subset's genomic DNA was shared equally among a number of immunoSEQ plates. Profiled with immunoSEQ multiplex PCR; TCRdb holds only in-frame clones, not every one. The sample consists of around 1.5 million clones, 95% to 99% of them appearing once. From germline, CDR1 is SGHRS and CDR2 YFSETQ. Between the trimmed V and J ends, which lost 3 bases and 4 bases, there was a span of 13 bases. The CDR3 is 14 residues long. Adults of Caucasian background living in Nashville, Tennessee made up all donors. Material for sequencing was naive CD4+ T cells sorted from blood. The subset was: CD45RA+ positively selected. This chain uses TRBV5-1 with TRBJ1-2, with D uncertain. The clonotype originates from a man under 40 in good health. The CDR3 here is CASSSPGRGYGYTF. The CDR3 DNA reads TGCGCCAGCAGCTCCCCGGGGAGAGGCTATGGCTACACCTTC.